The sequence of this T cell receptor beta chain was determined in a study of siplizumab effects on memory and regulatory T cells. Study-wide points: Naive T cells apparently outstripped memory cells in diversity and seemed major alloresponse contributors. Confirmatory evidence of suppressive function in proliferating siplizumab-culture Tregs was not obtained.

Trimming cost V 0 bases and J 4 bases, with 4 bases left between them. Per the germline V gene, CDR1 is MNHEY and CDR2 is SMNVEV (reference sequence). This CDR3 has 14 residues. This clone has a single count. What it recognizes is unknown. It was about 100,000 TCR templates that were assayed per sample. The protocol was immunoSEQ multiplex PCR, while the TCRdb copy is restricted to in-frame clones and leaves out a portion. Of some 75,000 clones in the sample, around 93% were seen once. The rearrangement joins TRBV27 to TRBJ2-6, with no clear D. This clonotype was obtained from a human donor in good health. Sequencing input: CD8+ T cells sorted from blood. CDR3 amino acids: CASSLSAGANVLTF. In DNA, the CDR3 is TGTGCCAGCAGTTTATCGGCCGGGGCCAACGTCCTGACTTTC.